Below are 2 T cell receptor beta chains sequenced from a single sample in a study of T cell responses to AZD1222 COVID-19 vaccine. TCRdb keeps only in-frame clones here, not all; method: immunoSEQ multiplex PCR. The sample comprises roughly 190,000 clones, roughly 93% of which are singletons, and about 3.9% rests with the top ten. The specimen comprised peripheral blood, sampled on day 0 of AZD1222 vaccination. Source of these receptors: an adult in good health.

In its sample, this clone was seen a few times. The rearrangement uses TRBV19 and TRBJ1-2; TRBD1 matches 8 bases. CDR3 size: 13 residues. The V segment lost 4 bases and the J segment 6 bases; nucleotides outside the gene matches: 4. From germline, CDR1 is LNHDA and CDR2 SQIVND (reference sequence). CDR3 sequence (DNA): TGTGCCAGTAGTAGAGGACAGGGCCATGGCTACACCTTC. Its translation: CASSRGQGHGYTF.

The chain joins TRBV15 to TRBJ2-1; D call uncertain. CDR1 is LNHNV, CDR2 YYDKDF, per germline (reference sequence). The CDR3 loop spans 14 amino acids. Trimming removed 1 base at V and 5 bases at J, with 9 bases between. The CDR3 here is CATSRALENNEQFF. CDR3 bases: TGTGCCACCAGCAGAGCCCTAGAAAACAATGAGCAGTTCTTC.